A single sample is the source of the 9 T cell receptor beta chains below, sequenced in a study of T cell repertoires in cytomegalovirus infection. Their antigen targets remain unknown. One entry per CDR3 protein, called by TCRdb with MiXCR from the reads. The table has 900,000 to 950,000 distinct CDR3 sequences, approximately 31% seen once; the top ten hold about an eighth. The input for sequencing was cultured CD8+ T cells from PBMCs, taken from culture after CMV antigen stimulation. Source of these receptors: a human donor in good health (CMV status not recorded). Some clones in this sample may be carry-over from other donors' samples.

This clonotype was observed a few times. V and J are TRBV29-1 and TRBJ2-7; 9 bases are a match to TRBD1. Germline V gene data show CDR1 as SQVTM and CDR2 as ANQGSEA. The V and J ends lost 6 bases and 3 bases, in that order; junction bases with no gene match: 6. The CDR3 sequence is 13 residues long. Here the CDR3 reads CSVGDRALYEQYF. CDR3 nucleotides: TGCAGCGTGGGGGACAGGGCCCTCTACGAGCAGTACTTC.

The V call is TRBV15, the J call TRBJ1-5; D call uncertain. Germline V CDR1 and CDR2: LNHNV, YYDKDF (reference sequence). The CDR3 extends over 12 amino acids. V shed 6 bases and J shed 0 bases, with 3 bases lying between them. The CDR3 is CATRNSNQPQHF. DNA for the CDR3: TGTGCCACCAGGAATAGCAATCAGCCCCAGCATTTT.

This clonotype was observed at least ten times. This chain joins TRBV7-2 and TRBJ2-1; D possibly corresponds to TRBD2 (8 bases). Looked up from germline, CDR1 is SGHTA and CDR2 is FQGNSA. CDR3 length equals 17 residues. Trimming pared 5 bases from V and 9 bases from J, leaving 26 bases between. In DNA, the CDR3 is TGTGCCAGCAGCCCAGAGGGGGCTTTTGCGGGGGGCCCTGAGCAGTTCTTC. This gives the protein CASSPEGAFAGGPEQFF.

The chain couples TRBV27 to TRBJ1-1; a weak D match, TRBD1 (6 bases). Germline-derived CDR1 and CDR2 are MNHEY and SMNVEV (reference sequence). V lost 9 bases, J lost 1 base, and 12 bases lay in between. The length of the CDR3 is 13 residues. CDR3 sequence (DNA): TGTGCCAGTCAATTACAGGGGAACACTGAAGCTTTCTTT. It codes for CASQLQGNTEAFF.

This clonotype was found a few times. V is TRBV6-2 or TRBV6-3 and J is TRBJ1-5, with unresolved D. The germline CDR1 and CDR2 sequences are MNHEY and SVGEGT. Trimming left V 2 bases short and J 3 bases short, with 8 bases between. CDR3 length: 14 amino acids. CDR3 DNA sequence: TGTGCCAGCAGTTACGTGTCGCCCAATCAGCCCCAGCATTTT. Translated: CASSYVSPNQPQHF.

This clonotype was seen a handful of times. The chain couples TRBV7-6 to TRBJ2-1; D is perhaps TRBD2 (5 bases). Germline V CDR1 and CDR2: SGHVS, FNYEAQ. V was trimmed by 7 bases and J by 0 bases, leaving 19 bases between them. This CDR3 is built from 17 residues. The CDR3 DNA reads TGTGCCAGCACCACCACAAGATCCGGGGTCTCCTACAATGAGCAGTTCTTC. The encoded protein is CASTTTRSGVSYNEQFF.

This clonotype occurred a few times. The rearrangement links TRBV6-6 to TRBJ2-3, with D perhaps TRBD1 (5 bases). Germline CDR1 reads MNHNY; CDR2 reads SVGAGI (reference sequence). This CDR3 has 16 residues. V was shortened by 5 bases and J by 0 bases, with 15 bases between the two germline ends. This chain's CDR3 is CASSLSRVPSTDTQYF. The DNA for the CDR3 is TGTGCCAGCAGTCTAAGCAGGGTTCCAAGCACAGATACGCAGTATTTT.

The rearrangement joins TRBV7-8 to TRBJ2-7, with a weak D call TRBD2 (6 bases). This CDR3 comprises 13 residues. Per germline, CDR1 SGHVS and CDR2 FQNEAQ. V was cut by 5 bases and J by 4 bases, with 12 bases left in between. The DNA for the CDR3 is TGTGCCAGCAGCGTACGCGGAGGGTACGAGCAGTACGTC. Translated, it gives CASSVRGGYEQYV.

This clonotype was counted at least ten times. This chain connects TRBV7-8 to TRBJ2-5; possibly TRBD1 or TRBD2 for D (6 bases each). This CDR3 has 15 amino acids. V lost 4 bases, J lost 3 bases, and 15 bases lay in between. Germline CDR1 SGHVS, CDR2 FQNEAQ. CDR3 sequence (DNA): TGTGCCAGCAGCTCTGCGACGGGGGCAGAAGAGACCCAGTACTTC. Translated, it gives CASSSATGAEETQYF.